Sequencing of this TCR beta chain was carried out in a study of T cell responses to AZD1222 COVID-19 vaccine. The overall study: Pooled in the analysis were second doses at about 4 or about 12 weeks.

Study-wide points: Repertoire sampling occurred only after the peak T cell response. The donor group comprised mostly white British people and more females; the analysis possibly underestimated clonal diversity. Increased Spike-specific TCR breadth and depth were observed after two AZD1222 doses.

Assay: immunoSEQ multiplex PCR; the TCRdb copy retains only in-frame clones and omits some. Among about 180,000 clones listed, approximately 88% were seen once. Per germline, CDR1 LNHDA and CDR2 SQIVND (reference sequence). The V gene end was trimmed by 5 bases and the J gene end by 4 bases; junction bases not matched to a gene: 8. The CDR3 has 16 amino acids. Comment on this clone: Its antigen remains unidentified.

Material: peripheral blood, obtained on day 0 of AZD1222 vaccination. The V call is TRBV19, the J call TRBJ2-6; TRBD1 matches 7 bases. This clonotype was sampled from an adult in good health. In DNA, the CDR3 is TGTGCCAGTAGTCCACTAGACAGGGCCGGGGCCAACGTCCTGACTTTC. Translated: CASSPLDRAGANVLTF.